This T cell receptor (beta chain) is drawn from a study of monozygotic twins with inflammatory bowel disease. TCRdb re-called the 5' RACE reads, yielding one record per CDR3 amino acid sequence without DNA. The repertoire table contains 400,000 to 500,000 distinct CDR3 sequences. The CDR3 runs to 16 residues. Germline-derived CDR1 and CDR2 are SGHRS and YFSETQ. Input material: blood. V and J are TRBV5-1 and TRBJ2-7; the D call from TCRdb, TRBD2, cannot be confirmed without DNA. The clonotype originates from a human donor with ulcerative colitis or Crohn's disease, or a healthy co-twin of an affected twin (not recorded which). CDR3 region: CASSLAPSGSSYEQYF.